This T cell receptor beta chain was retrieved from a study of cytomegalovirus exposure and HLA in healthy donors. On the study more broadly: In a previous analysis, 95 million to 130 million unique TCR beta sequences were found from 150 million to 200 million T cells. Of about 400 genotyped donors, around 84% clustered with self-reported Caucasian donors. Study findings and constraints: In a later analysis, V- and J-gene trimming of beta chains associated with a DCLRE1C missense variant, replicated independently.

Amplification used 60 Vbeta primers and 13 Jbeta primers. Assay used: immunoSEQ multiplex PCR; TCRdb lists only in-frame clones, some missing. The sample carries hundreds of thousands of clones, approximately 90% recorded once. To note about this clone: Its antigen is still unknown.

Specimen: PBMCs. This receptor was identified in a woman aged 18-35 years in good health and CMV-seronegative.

CDR3 nucleotide sequence: TGCGCCAGCAGTGATGAGTCAAAACTAGGGACAGCCGCTGGGTGGACCGAGCAGTACTTC. This gives the protein CASSDESKLGTAAGWTEQYF. The rearrangement joins TRBV10-1 to TRBJ2-7; 7 bases are a match to TRBD1. This CDR3 is built from 20 residues. V lost 3 bases and J lost 6; bases outside the gene matches: 26. Germline V CDR1 and CDR2: WNHNN, SYGVQD (reference sequence).